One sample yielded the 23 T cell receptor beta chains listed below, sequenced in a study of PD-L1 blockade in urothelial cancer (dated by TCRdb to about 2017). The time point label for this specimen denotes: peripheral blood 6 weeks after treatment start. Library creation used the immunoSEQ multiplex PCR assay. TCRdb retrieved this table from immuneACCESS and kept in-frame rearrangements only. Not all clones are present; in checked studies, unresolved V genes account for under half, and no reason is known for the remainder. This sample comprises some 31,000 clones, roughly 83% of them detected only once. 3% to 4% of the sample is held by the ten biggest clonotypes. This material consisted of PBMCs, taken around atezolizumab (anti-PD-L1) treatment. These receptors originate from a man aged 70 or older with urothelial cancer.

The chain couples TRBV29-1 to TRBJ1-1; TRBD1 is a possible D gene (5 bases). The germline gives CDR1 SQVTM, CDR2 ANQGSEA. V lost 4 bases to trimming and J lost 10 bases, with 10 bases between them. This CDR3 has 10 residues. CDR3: CSVAREGAFF. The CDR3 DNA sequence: TGCAGCGTTGCCAGGGAGGGAGCTTTCTTT.

The CDR3 region has the DNA TGTGCCAGCTCACCGGTCGGGGGGAACACTGAAGCTTTCTTT. As protein: CASSPVGGNTEAFF. The chain carries TRBV18 and TRBJ1-1, with D perhaps TRBD1 (5 bases). The germline V gene encodes CDR1 KGHSH and CDR2 LQKENI. CDR3 size: 14 residues. The ends were cut back, 3 bases at V and 1 base at J, with 9 bases in the middle.

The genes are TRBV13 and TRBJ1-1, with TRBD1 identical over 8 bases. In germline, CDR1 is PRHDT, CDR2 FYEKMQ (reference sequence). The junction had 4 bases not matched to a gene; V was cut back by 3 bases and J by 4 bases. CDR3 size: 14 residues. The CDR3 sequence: CASSLTGAVTEAFF. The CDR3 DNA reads TGTGCCAGCAGCTTGACAGGGGCGGTCACTGAAGCTTTCTTT.

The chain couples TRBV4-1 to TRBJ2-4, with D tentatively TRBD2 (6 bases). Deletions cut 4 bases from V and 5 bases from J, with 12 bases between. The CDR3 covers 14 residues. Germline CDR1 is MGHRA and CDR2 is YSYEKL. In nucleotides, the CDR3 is TGCGCCAGCAGCCCGACTAGATCCCAAAACATTCAGTACTTC. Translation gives CASSPTRSQNIQYF.

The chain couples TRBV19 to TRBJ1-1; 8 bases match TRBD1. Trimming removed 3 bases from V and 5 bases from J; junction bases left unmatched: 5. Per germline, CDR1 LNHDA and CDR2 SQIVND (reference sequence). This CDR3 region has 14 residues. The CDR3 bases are TGTGCCAGTAGTATCCGGACAGGGTGGACTGAAGCTTTCTTT. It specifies CASSIRTGWTEAFF.

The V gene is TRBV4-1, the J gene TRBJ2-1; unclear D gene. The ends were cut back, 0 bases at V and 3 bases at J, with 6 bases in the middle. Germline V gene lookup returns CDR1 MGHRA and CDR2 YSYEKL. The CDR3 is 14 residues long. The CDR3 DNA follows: TGCGCCAGCAGCCAAGAAGAGGACTACAATGAGCAGTTCTTC. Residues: CASSQEEDYNEQFF.

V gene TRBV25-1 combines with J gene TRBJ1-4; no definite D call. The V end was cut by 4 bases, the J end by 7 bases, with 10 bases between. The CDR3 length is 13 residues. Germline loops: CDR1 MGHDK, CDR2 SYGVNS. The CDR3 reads CASSGTAREKLFF. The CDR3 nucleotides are TGTGCCAGCAGTGGAACAGCCCGTGAAAAACTGTTTTTT.

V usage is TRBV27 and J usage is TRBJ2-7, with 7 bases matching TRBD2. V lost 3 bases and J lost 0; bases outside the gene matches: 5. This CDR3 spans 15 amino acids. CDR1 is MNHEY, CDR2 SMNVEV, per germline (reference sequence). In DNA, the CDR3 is TGTGCCAGCAGTTTTGCGGGAGCGCTCTCCTACGAGCAGTACTTC. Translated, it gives CASSFAGALSYEQYF.

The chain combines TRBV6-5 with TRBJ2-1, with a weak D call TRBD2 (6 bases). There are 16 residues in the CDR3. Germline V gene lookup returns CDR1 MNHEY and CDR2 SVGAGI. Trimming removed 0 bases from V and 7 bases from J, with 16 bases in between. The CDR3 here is CASSYSRSGGRNEQFF. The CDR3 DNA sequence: TGTGCCAGCAGTTACTCGCGGTCCGGGGGAAGGAATGAGCAGTTCTTC.

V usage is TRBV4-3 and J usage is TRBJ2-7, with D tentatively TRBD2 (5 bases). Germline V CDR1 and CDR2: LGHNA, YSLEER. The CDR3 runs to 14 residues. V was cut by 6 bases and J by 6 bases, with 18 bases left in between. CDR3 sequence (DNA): TGCGCCAGCAGTCGGTTAGGGAGAGAGGGCGAGCAGTACTTC. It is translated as CASSRLGREGEQYF.

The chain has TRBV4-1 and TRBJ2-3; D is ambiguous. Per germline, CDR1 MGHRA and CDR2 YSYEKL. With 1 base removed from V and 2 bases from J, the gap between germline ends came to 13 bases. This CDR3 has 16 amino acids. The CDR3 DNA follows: TGCGCCAGCAGCCAAGCAAGCGCCTTTTACACAGATACGCAGTATTTT. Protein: CASSQASAFYTDTQYF.

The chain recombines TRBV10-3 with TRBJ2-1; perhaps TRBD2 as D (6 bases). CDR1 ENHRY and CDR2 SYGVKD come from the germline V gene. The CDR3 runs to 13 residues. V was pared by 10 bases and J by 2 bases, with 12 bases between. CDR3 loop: CATGSLPYNEQFF. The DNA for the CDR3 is TGTGCCACCGGGAGTCTACCCTACAATGAGCAGTTCTTC.

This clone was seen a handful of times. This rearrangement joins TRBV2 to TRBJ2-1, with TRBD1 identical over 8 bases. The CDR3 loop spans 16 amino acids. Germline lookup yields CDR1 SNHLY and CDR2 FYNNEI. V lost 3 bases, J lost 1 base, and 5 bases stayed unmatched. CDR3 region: CASSDVTGDSYNEQFF. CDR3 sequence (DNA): TGTGCCAGCAGTGACGTGACAGGGGATTCCTACAATGAGCAGTTCTTC.

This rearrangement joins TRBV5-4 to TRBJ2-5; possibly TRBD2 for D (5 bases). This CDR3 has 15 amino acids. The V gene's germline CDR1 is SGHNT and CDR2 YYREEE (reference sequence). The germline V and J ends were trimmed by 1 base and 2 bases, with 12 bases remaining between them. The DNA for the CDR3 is TGTGCCAGCAGCTTGAGGGCGGGTGGTCAAGAGACCCAGTACTTC. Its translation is CASSLRAGGQETQYF.

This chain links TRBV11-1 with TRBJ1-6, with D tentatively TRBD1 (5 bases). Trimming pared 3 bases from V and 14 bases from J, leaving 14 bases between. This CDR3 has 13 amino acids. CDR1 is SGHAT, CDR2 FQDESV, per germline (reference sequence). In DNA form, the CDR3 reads TGTGCCAGCAGCTTGGGGGGGGATTCGGCCCTCCACTTT. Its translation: CASSLGGDSALHF. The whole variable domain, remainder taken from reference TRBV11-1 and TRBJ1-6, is EAEVAQSPRYKITEKSQAVAFWCDPISGHATLYWYRQILGQGPELLVQFQDESVVDDSQLPKDRFSAERLKGVDSTLKIQPAELGDSAMYLCASSLGGDSALHFGNGTRLTVT.

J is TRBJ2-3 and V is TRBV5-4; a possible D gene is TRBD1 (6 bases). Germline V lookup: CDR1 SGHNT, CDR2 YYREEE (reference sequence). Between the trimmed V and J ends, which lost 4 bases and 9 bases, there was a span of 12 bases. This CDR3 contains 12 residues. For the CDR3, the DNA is TGTGCCAGCAGCCCACTACAGGGCACGCAGTATTTT. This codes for CASSPLQGTQYF.

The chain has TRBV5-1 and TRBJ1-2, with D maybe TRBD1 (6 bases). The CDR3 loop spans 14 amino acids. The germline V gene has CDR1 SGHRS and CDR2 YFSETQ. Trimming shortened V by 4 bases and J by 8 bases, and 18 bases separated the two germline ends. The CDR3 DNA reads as TGCGCCAGCAGCCCGTGGGGGGGGCCGGAAGGCTACACCTTC. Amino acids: CASSPWGGPEGYTF. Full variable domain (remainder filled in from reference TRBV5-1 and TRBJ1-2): KAGVTQTPRYLIKTRGQQVTLSCSPISGHRSVSWYQQTPGQGLQFLFEYFSETQRNKGNFPGRFSGRQFSNSRSEMNVSTLELGDSALYLCASSPWGGPEGYTFGSGTRLTVV.

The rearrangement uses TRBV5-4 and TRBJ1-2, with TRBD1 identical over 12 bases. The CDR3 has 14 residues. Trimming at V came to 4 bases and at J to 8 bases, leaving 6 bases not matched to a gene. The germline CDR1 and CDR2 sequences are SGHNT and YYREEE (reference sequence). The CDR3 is CASSQDGTGGGYTF. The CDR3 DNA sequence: TGTGCCAGCAGCCAAGATGGGACAGGGGGCGGCTACACCTTC.

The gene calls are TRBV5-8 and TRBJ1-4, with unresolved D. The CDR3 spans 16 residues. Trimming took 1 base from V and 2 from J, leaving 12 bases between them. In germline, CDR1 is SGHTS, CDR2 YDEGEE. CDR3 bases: TGTGCCAGCAGCTTGCGGGGTTCTAGGACTAATGAAAAACTGTTTTTT. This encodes CASSLRGSRTNEKLFF.

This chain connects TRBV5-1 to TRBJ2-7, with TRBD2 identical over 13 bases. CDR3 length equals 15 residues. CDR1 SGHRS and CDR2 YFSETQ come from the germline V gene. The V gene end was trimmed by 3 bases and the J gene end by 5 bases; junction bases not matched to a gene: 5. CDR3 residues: CASSWRTSGSNEQYF. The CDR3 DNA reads TGCGCCAGCAGCTGGCGGACTAGCGGGAGTAACGAGCAGTACTTC. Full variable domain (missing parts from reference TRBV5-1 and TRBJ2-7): KAGVTQTPRYLIKTRGQQVTLSCSPISGHRSVSWYQQTPGQGLQFLFEYFSETQRNKGNFPGRFSGRQFSNSRSEMNVSTLELGDSALYLCASSWRTSGSNEQYFGPGTRLTVT.

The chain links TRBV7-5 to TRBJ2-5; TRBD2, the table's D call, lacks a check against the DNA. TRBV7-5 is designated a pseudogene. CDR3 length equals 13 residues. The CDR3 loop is CVSVNGGMETQYF. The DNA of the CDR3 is TGTGTCAGTGTTAATGGGGGGATGGAGACCCAGTACTTC.

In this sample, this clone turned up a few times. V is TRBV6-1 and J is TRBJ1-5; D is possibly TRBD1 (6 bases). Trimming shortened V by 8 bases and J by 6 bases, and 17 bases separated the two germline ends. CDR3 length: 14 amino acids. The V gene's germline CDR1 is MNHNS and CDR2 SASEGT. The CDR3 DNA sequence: TGTGCCAGCGACCTGGGCAGGGGTATTCAGCCCCAGCATTTT. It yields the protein CASDLGRGIQPQHF.

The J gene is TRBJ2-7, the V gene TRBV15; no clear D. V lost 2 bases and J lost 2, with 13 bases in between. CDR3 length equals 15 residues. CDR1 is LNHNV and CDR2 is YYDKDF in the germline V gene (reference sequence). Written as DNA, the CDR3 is TGTGCCACCAGCAGATCTCGGGTAGGAGCCTACGAGCAGTACTTC. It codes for CATSRSRVGAYEQYF.